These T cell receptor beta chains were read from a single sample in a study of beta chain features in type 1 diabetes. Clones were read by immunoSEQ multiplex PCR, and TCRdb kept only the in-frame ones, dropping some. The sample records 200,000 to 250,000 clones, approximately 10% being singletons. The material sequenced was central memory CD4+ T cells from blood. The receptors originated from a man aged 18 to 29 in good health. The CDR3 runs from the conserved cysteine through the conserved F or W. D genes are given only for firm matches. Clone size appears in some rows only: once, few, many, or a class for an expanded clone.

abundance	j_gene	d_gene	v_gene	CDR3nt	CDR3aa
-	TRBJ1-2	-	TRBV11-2	TGTGCCAGCAGCCAAGTTGACGGCACTACAGACTATGGCTACACCTTC	CASSQVDGTTDYGYTF
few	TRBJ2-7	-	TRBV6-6	TGTGCCAGCAGTTACGCCCTGGACGGAGACTCCTACGAGCAGTACTTC	CASSYALDGDSYEQYF
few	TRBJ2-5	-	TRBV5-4	TGTGCCAGCAGCTTGGTAGTAGGTCTTTTACAAGAGACCCAGTACTTC	CASSLVVGLLQETQYF
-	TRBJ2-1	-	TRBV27	TGTGCCAGCAGTCTCGGGGACGGAACCAATGAGCAGTTCTTC	CASSLGDGTNEQFF
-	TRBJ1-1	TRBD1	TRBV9	TGTGCCAGCAGAGACAGGGTGAGAAGCACTGAAGCTTTCTTT	CASRDRVRSTEAFF
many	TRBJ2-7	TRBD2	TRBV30	TGTGCCTGGACGGGTTTGAGGGCGGGAGCTACTAGGTACGAGCAGTACTTC	CAWTGLRAGATRYEQYF
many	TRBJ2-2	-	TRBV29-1	TGCAGCGTTGGCTGGGGCAGGAACGGGGAGCTGTTTTTT	CSVGWGRNGELFF
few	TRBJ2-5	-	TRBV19	TGTGCCAGTAGTATTATAAGCGGAAACAGACAAGAGACCCAGTACTTC	CASSIISGNRQETQYF
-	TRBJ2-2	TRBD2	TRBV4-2	TGTGCCAGCAGCCGTTCCGGGACTAGCGTGGACGGGGAGCTGTTTTTT	CASSRSGTSVDGELFF
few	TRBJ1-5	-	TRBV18	TGTGCCAGCTCACCAGAGAATCAGCCCCAGCATTTT	CASSPENQPQHF
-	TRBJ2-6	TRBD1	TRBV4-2	TGTGCCAGCAGCCAAGAATCGAGGGGGCCCGGGGCCAACGTCCTGACTTTC	CASSQESRGPGANVLTF
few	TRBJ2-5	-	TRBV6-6	TGTGCCAGCAGTTACGGCCCCGGGGGTCGGGAGACCCAGTACTTC	CASSYGPGGRETQYF
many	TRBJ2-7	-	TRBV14	TGTGCCAGCGCGGGAAGCTCCTACGAGCAGTACTTC	CASAGSSYEQYF
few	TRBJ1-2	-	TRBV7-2	TGTGCCAGCAGCTTAGATTCGTATGGCTACACCTTC	CASSLDSYGYTF
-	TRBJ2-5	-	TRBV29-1	TGCATGCGGCAGGAGGAGACCCAGTACTTC	CMRQEETQYF
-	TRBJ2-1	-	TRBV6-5	TGTGCCAGGTTGTATGAGCAGTTCTTC	CARLYEQFF
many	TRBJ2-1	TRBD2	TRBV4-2	TGTGCCAGCAGCCAAGAAGTCCTAGCGGGAGCCTACAATGAGCAGTTCTTC	CASSQEVLAGAYNEQFF
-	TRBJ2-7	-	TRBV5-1	TGCGCCAGCAGCGAGGGGTACGAGCAGTACTTC	CASSEGYEQYF
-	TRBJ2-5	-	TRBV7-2	TGTGCCAGCAGCTTAGCCCAAATTGAAGAGACCCAGTACTTC	CASSLAQIEETQYF
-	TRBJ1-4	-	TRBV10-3	TGTGCCATCAGTGAACCGAAAACAGGGAATAATGAAAAACTGTTTTTT	CAISEPKTGNNEKLFF
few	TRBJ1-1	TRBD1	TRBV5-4	TGTGCCAGCAGCAGAGACAGGGCCATGAACACTGAAGCTTTCTTT	CASSRDRAMNTEAFF
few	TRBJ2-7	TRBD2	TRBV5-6	TGTGCCAGCAGCCCGGTGGGAGGGTCCCACGAGCAGTACTTC	CASSPVGGSHEQYF
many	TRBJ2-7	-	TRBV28	TGTGCCAGCAAGGGATCTCTAACGCACTTC	CASKGSLTHF
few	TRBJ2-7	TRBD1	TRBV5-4	TGTGCCAGCAGTACCGGGACAGCGCTAATAGAGCAGTACTTC	CASSTGTALIEQYF
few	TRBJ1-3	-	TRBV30	TGTGCCTGGAGTGCGGGGGGCGATGGAAACACCATATATTTT	CAWSAGGDGNTIYF
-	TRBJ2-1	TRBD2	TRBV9	TGTGCCAGCAGCTCCCTCCCGGGACTAAACAATGAGCAGTTCTTC	CASSSLPGLNNEQFF
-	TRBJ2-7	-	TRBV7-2	TGTGCCAGCAGCATTCGGAGGGGGACTGATCCTAAGGAGCAGTACTTC	CASSIRRGTDPKEQYF
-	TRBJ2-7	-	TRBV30	TGTGCCTGGAGTGTACTGGACGGCTACGAGCAGTACTTC	CAWSVLDGYEQYF
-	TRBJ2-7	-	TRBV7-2	TGTGCCAGCAGCTTAGGTCTAGTATGGGCATCCGAGCAGTACTTC	CASSLGLVWASEQYF
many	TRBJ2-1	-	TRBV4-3	TGCGCCAGCAGCCAAGATTGGAGGTCCTACAATGAGCAGTTCTTC	CASSQDWRSYNEQFF
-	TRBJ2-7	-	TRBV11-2	TGTGCCAGCAGCCAGTGGGACCGAGGAGGCGAGCAGTACTTC	CASSQWDRGGEQYF
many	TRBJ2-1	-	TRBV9	TGTGCCAGCTCCTTGTTGGGGCCCGAGAATGAGCAGTTCTTC	CASSLLGPENEQFF
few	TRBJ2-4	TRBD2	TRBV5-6	TGTGCCAGCAGCCGGATGGGAGGGCCGTACATTCAGTACTTC	CASSRMGGPYIQYF
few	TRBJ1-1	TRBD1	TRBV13	TGTGCCAGCAGCTCGGGGACAGGGTCTACGACTGAAGCTTTCTTT	CASSSGTGSTTEAFF
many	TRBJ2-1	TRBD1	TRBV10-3	TGTGCCATCAGCAGGGACAGCGACAATGAGCAGTTCTTC	CAISRDSDNEQFF
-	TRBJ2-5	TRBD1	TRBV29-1	TGCAGCGTACTCCCAGGGGGCGGAGAGACCCAGTACTTC	CSVLPGGGETQYF
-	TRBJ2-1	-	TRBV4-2	TGTGCCAGCAGCGGGGCGACCAATTCCTACAATGAGCAGTTCTTC	CASSGATNSYNEQFF
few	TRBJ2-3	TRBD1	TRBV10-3	TGTGCCATCTCTCAGGGGGCGTTCTCAGATACGCAGTATTTT	CAISQGAFSDTQYF
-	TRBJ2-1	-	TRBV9	TGTGCCAGCAGCGTAGCCTCACACTCCGGTGAGCAGTTCTTC	CASSVASHSGEQFF
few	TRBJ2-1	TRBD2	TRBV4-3	TGCGCCAGCAGCCAAGACGGGCTAGCGGCTTACAATGAGCAGTTCTTC	CASSQDGLAAYNEQFF
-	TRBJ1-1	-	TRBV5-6	TGTGCCAGCAGCTTGATTCTGAACACTGAAGCTTTCTTT	CASSLILNTEAFF
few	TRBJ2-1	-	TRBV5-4	TGTGCCAGCAGCCAAGATGTGACAAACTACAATGAGCAGTTCTTC	CASSQDVTNYNEQFF
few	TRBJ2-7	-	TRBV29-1	TGCAGTGGGGGAGCAGACTCCTACGAGCAGTACTTC	CSGGADSYEQYF
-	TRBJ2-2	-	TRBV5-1	TGCGCCAGCAGTACTGATGCGACGAACACCGGGGAGCTGTTTTTT	CASSTDATNTGELFF
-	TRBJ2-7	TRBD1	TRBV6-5	TGTGCCAGCAGTATCCCGGGACAGGGCTACGAGCAGTACTTC	CASSIPGQGYEQYF
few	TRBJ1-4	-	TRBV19	TGTGCCAGTATGACATCCTCAACTAATGAAAAACTGTTTTTT	CASMTSSTNEKLFF
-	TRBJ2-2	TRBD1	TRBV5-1	TGCGCCAGCAGCAACGGACAGGGTAGCGGGGAGCTGTTTTTT	CASSNGQGSGELFF
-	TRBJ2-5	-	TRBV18	TGTGCCAGCTCACCGACAGAGAGAGAGACCCAGTACTTC	CASSPTERETQYF
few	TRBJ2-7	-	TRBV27	TGTGCCAGCGTTCGTTGGGGCAAGACGCGGGAGCAGTACTTC	CASVRWGKTREQYF
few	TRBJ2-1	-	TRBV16	TGTGCCAGCAGCCCTCCGGGACTCGCCAATGAGCAGTTCTTC	CASSPPGLANEQFF
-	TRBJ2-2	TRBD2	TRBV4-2	TGTGCCAGCAGCCACGGACTAGCGGAATACACCGGGGAGCTGTTTTTT	CASSHGLAEYTGELFF
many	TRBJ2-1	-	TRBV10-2	TGCGCCAGCAAAGGGTTTTCCTACAATGAGCAGTTCTTC	CASKGFSYNEQFF
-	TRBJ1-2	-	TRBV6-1	TGTGCCAGCAGTGAAGCCAGCGGCGGCTACACCTTC	CASSEASGGYTF
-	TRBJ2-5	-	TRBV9	TGTGCCAGCAGCGTAGCTCCGACCTCTGGAGAGACCCAGTACTTC	CASSVAPTSGETQYF
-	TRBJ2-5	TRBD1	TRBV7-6	TGTGCCAGCAGCGGAACAGGGGGCCGTGAGACCCAGTACTTC	CASSGTGGRETQYF